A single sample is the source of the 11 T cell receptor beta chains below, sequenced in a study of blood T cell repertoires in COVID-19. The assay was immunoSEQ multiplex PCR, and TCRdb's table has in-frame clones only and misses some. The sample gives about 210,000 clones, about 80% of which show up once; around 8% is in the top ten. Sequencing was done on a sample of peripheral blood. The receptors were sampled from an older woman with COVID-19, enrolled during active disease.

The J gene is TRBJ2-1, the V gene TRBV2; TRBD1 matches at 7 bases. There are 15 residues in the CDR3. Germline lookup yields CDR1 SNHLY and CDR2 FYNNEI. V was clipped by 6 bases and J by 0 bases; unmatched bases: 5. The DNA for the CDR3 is TGTGCCAGCAGCATGACAGGGAACTCCTACAATGAGCAGTTCTTC. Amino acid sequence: CASSMTGNSYNEQFF.

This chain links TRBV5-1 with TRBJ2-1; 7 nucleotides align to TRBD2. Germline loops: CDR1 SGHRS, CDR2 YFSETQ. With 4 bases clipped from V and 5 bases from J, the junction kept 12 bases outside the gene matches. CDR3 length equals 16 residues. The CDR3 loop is CASSPFPQRGDNEQFF. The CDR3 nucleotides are TGCGCCAGCAGCCCGTTTCCCCAACGGGGGGACAATGAGCAGTTCTTC.

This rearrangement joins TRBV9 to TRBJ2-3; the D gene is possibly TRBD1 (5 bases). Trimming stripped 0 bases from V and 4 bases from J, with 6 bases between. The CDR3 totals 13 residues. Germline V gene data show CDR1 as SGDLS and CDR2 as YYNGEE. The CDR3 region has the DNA TGTGCCAGCAGCGTAGGGACATCAGATACGCAGTATTTT. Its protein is CASSVGTSDTQYF.

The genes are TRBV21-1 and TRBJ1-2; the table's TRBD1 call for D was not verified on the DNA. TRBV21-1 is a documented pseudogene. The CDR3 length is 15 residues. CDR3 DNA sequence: TGTGCCAGCAGCGACCGGGACAGAGTTTCCTATGGCTACACCTTC. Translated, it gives CASSDRDRVSYGYTF.

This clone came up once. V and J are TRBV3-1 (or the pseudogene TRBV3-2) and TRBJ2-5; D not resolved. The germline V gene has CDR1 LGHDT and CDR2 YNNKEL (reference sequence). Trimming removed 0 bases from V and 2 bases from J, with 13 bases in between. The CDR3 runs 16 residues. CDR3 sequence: CASSQEGLGEQETQYF. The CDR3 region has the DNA TGTGCCAGCAGCCAAGAGGGCTTGGGTGAACAAGAGACCCAGTACTTC.

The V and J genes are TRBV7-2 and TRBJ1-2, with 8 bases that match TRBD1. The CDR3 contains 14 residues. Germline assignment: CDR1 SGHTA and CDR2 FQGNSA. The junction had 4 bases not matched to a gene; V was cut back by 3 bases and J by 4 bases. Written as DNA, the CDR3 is TGTGCCAGCAGCTTTCCAGGGGGCGCCTATGGCTACACCTTC. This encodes CASSFPGGAYGYTF.

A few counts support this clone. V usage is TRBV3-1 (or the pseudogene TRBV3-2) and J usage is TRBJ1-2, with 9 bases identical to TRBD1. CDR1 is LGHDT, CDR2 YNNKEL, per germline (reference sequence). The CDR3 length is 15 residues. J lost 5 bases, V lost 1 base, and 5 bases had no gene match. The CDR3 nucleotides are TGTGCCAGCAGCCAAGGGGCGACAGGGGGGTATGGCTACACCTTC. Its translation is CASSQGATGGYGYTF.

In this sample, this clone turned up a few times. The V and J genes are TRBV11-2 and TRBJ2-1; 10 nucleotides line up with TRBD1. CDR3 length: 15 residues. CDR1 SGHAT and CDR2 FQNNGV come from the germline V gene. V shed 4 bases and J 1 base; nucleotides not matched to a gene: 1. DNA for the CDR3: TGTGCCAGCAGCTGGGGACAGGGGTCCTACAATGAGCAGTTCTTC. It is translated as CASSWGQGSYNEQFF.

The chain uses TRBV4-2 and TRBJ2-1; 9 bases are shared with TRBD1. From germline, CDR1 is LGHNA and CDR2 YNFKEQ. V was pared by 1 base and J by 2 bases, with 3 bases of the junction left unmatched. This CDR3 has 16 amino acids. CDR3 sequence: CASSQGQGGTYNEQFF. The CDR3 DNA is TGTGCCAGCAGCCAAGGACAGGGGGGTACCTACAATGAGCAGTTCTTC.

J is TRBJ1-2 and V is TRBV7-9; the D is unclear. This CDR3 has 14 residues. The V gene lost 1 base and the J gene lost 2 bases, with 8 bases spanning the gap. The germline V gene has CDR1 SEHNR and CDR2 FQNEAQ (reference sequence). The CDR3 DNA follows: TGTGCCAGCAGCTTAGACAGCTTCAACTATGGCTACACCTTC. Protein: CASSLDSFNYGYTF.

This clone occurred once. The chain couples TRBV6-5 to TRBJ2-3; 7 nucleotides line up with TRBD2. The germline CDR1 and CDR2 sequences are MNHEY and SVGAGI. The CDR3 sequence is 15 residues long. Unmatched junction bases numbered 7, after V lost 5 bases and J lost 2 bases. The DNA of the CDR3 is TGTGCCAGCAGTAGGTCTAGCGGCCCCACAGATACGCAGTATTTT. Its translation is CASSRSSGPTDTQYF.